The present T cell receptor (beta chain) was sequenced within a study of T cell responses to AZD1222 COVID-19 vaccine. Notes on this clone: The antigen remains undetermined.

Broader study findings: Spike-wide coverage was observed for vaccine-associated CD4 TCRs, with dominant responses at 160-218 and 743-854. A mostly white British donor set with more females was recruited, and clonal diversity was possibly underestimated. At baseline, just a handful of AZD1222 recipients tested seropositive.

Sequencing was performed with immunoSEQ multiplex PCR; in TCRdb, only in-frame clones are kept and a portion is missing. The specimen's table records about 140,000 clones. Losses at the gene ends were 4 bases for V and 0 bases for J; bases not matched to a gene: 4. The CDR3 is 14 amino acids. Germline CDR1 GTSNPN, CDR2 SVGIG (reference sequence). The sample was peripheral blood. The sequence came from an adult in good health. The J gene is TRBJ1-1, the V gene TRBV30; 8 bases map to TRBD1. The CDR3 here is CAWTDRALNTEAFF. The CDR3 nucleotides read TGTGCCTGGACGGACAGGGCCCTGAACACTGAAGCTTTCTTT.